Listed below are T cell receptor beta chains from one sample, sequenced in a study of blood T cell repertoires in COVID-19. The table came from immunoSEQ multiplex PCR; TCRdb's copy has only in-frame clones and leaves some out. Of about 50,000 clones in the sample, more than 75% were seen once. Material for sequencing was peripheral blood. The receptor source for this set is a human donor in a cohort sampled during active COVID-19. Each CDR3 is given with its conserved first and last residue. D genes are given only for firm matches. The listing skips clone size in some rows; elsewhere it reads once, few, many or a size class.

J gene,D gene,clone size,V gene,CDR3 protein,CDR3 DNA
TRBJ1-1,.,once,TRBV18,CASSSTGGLWNTEAFF,TGTGCCAGCTCATCGACGGGAGGGTTGTGGAACACTGAAGCTTTCTTT
TRBJ1-1,TRBD1,.,TRBV3-1/TRBV3-2,CASSQDGRGPTEAFF,TGTGCCAGCAGCCAAGATGGCAGGGGGCCCACTGAAGCTTTCTTT
TRBJ1-1,.,.,TRBV7-2,CASSQRGGYDTEAFF,TGTGCCAGCAGCCAAAGGGGGGGGTACGACACTGAAGCTTTCTTT
TRBJ1-2,.,.,TRBV10-3,CAISDSRGQGDTNYGYTF,TGTGCCATCAGTGATTCCAGGGGTCAGGGTGATACTAACTATGGCTACACCTTC
TRBJ2-5,.,.,TRBV7-8,CASSQTEYQETQYF,TGTGCCAGCAGCCAGACAGAGTACCAAGAGACCCAGTACTTC
TRBJ1-2,TRBD1,.,TRBV3-1/TRBV3-2,CASSRDSSNYGYTF,TGTGCCAGCAGCCGGGACAGTTCTAACTATGGCTACACCTTC
TRBJ2-7,.,.,TRBV30,CAWRGRGRLYEQYF,TGTGCCTGGAGGGGCAGGGGCCGACTATACGAGCAGTACTTC
TRBJ2-1,.,once,TRBV11-3,CASSSWRTGNNNEQFF,TGTGCCAGCAGCTCGTGGCGGACTGGAAATAACAATGAGCAGTTCTTC
TRBJ1-5,TRBD1,.,TRBV23-1,CASSCGQGYQPQHF,TGCGCCAGCAGTTGCGGACAGGGATATCAGCCCCAGCATTTT
TRBJ2-5,TRBD2,once,TRBV30,CAWRARGTSGRAEETQYF,TGTGCCTGGAGGGCTAGGGGGACTAGCGGGAGGGCCGAGGAGACCCAGTACTTC
TRBJ2-1,.,.,TRBV6-6,CASSYTETGSHNEQFF,TGTGCCAGCAGTTACACTGAAACAGGGTCCCACAATGAGCAGTTCTTC